This T cell receptor beta chain was retrieved from a study of early T cells in non-severe SARS-CoV-2 infection. As for the study in general: The input, bulk RNA from unsorted whole blood, was sequenced, and chains were unpaired. The study, taken as a whole, reports: Private and CD4 specificities were missed by VDJdb matching, which favored anti-spike CD8 responses.

Unique molecular identifiers tagged individual cDNA molecules. Using its own MiXCR run on the 5' RACE reads, TCRdb lists one record per CDR3 protein. Among about 90,000 distinct CDR3 sequences listed, roughly 12% were seen once. This clonotype was observed many times. Its antigen is as yet unknown. The V end lost 2 bases, the J end lost 2 bases, and 18 bases lay between the germline ends. Germline V gene sequence: CDR1 MNHEY, CDR2 SVGAGI. The length of the CDR3 is 18 residues. The V and J genes are TRBV6-5 and TRBJ2-2; D is unresolved. The clonotype was recovered from an adult who was a healthcare worker with PCR-confirmed SARS-CoV-2 infection or an uninfected control (not recorded which). The source material was whole blood, sampled at baseline. The CDR3 bases are TGTGCCAGCAGTTACCAACCGGCCCCTACTCCAAACACCGGGGAGCTGTTTTTT. Its translation: CASSYQPAPTPNTGELFF.